The 9 T cell receptor beta chains below were found in one sample sequenced in a study of Graves' ophthalmopathy and Graves' hyperthyroidism. Amplified material comprised TCR beta CDR3 regions derived from RNA transcripts. After a first-round RT-PCR with HTBI primers, a second-round multiplex PCR was run. One entry per CDR3 protein, called by TCRdb with MiXCR from the multiplex PCR reads. This table holds about 220,000 distinct CDR3 sequences, under 25% found once. Sequenced material: peripheral blood. The receptor set was obtained from a woman aged 45-65 years with Graves' ophthalmopathy.

The chain uses TRBV24-1 and TRBJ1-5; 8 nucleotides match TRBD1. Germline CDR1 reads KGHDR; CDR2 reads SFDVKD. V shed 10 bases and J 4 bases; nucleotides not matched to a gene: 8. CDR3 length: 14 amino acids. Here the CDR3 DNA reads TGTGCCACGGGACAGGCCGGAGGTAATCAGCCCCAGCATTTT. Its translation: CATGQAGGNQPQHF.

This clonotype was seen repeatedly, ten times or more. The chain recombines TRBV15 with TRBJ2-5; 7 bases are a match to TRBD1. Germline CDR1 is LNHNV and CDR2 is YYDKDF (reference sequence). The CDR3 runs 12 residues. V gave up 9 bases and J gave up 1 base; unmatched junction bases: 2. The CDR3 DNA reads TGTGCCACGGGACAGTTCCAAGAGACCCAGTACTTC. Its protein product is CATGQFQETQYF.

Ten or more counts support this clonotype. Mismatch with germline at one junction end may stem from a read error. The rearrangement links TRBV6-1 to TRBJ2-7; TRBD1 might be the D (5 bases). This CDR3 comprises 13 residues. Germline assignment: CDR1 MNHNS and CDR2 SASEGT. Written as DNA, the CDR3 is TGTGCCCGCAGGGCTACCGACTCCTACGAGCAGTACTTC. Translation gives CARRATDSYEQYF.

This clonotype was seen ten or more times. This chain links TRBV27 with TRBJ1-5, with 10 bases fitting TRBD1. With 8 bases clipped from V and 4 bases from J, the junction kept 11 bases outside the gene matches. Germline V CDR1 and CDR2: MNHEY, SMNVEV (reference sequence). The CDR3 totals 16 residues. The CDR3 nucleotides are TGTGCCAGCGGCGGATATGGACAGGGGGGAAATCAGCCCCAGCATTTT. It codes for CASGGYGQGGNQPQHF.

This clonotype was seen a few times. Possible read error: a much larger clone is one base away. CDR3 region: CASSQGTGGKMETQYF. Here the CDR3 DNA reads TGTGCCAGCAGTCAAGGGACAGGGGGGAAGATGGAGACCCAGTACTTC. The chain couples TRBV28 to TRBJ2-5; 11 bases agree with TRBD1. The CDR3 loop spans 16 amino acids. Trimming took 5 bases from V and 5 from J; bases not matched to a gene: 10. The germline V gene has CDR1 MDHEN and CDR2 SYDVKM. The full variable domain, rest sourced from reference TRBV28 and TRBJ2-5, is DVKVTQSSRYLVKRTGEKVFLECVQDMDHENMFWYRQDPGLGLRLIYFSYDVKMKEKGDIPEGYSVSREKKERFSLILESASTNQTSMYLCASSQGTGGKMETQYFGPGTRLLVL.

This clonotype has a count of ten or more. V gene TRBV29-1 combines with J gene TRBJ2-7; 10 bases agree with TRBD2. This CDR3 is 13 amino acids long. Trimming took 7 bases from V and 3 from J; bases not matched to a gene: 6. The germline gives CDR1 SQVTM, CDR2 ANQGSEA. CDR3 sequence: CSAELAGYYEQYF. The CDR3, as DNA: TGCAGCGCGGAACTAGCGGGGTACTACGAGCAGTACTTC.

This clonotype has at least ten counts. The chain links TRBV19 to TRBJ2-5; D perhaps matches TRBD2 (6 bases). CDR1 is LNHDA and CDR2 is SQIVND in the germline V gene (reference sequence). This CDR3 has 14 amino acids. Trimming took off 3 bases at V and 2 bases at J, with 10 bases between the two ends. The CDR3 sequence is CASSMAGRQETQYF. The CDR3 DNA sequence: TGTGCCAGTAGTATGGCAGGGAGGCAAGAGACCCAGTACTTC. The full variable domain, rest sourced from reference TRBV19 and TRBJ2-5, is DGGITQSPKYLFRKEGQNVTLSCEQNLNHDAMYWYRQDPGQGLRLIYYSQIVNDFQKGDIAEGYSVSREKKESFPLTVTSAQKNPTAFYLCASSMAGRQETQYFGPGTRLLVL.

There are many counts of this clonotype. This chain links TRBV3-1 with TRBJ2-7, with D unclear. CDR3 size: 11 residues. Germline values: CDR1 LGHDT, CDR2 YNNKEL (reference sequence). Trimming took off 6 bases at V and 5 bases at J, with 8 bases between the two ends. The CDR3 protein is CASRVGDEQYF. CDR3 in DNA: TGTGCCAGCAGGGTAGGTGACGAGCAGTACTTC.

This clonotype was seen at least ten times. The rearrangement links TRBV7-2 to TRBJ2-4; 12 bases line up with TRBD2. The CDR3 is made up of 22 amino acids. The germline V gene has CDR1 SGHTA and CDR2 FQGNSA. V shed 1 base and J 9 bases; nucleotides not matched to a gene: 25. CDR3 region: CASSLGLLELTSGRPFGSIQYF. The CDR3 bases are TGTGCCAGCAGCTTAGGGCTCTTAGAGCTTACTAGCGGGAGGCCCTTCGGGAGCATTCAGTACTTC.